These T cell receptor beta chains were read from a single sample in a study of cytomegalovirus exposure and HLA in healthy donors. Here immunoSEQ multiplex PCR was the method, and the copy in TCRdb shows in-frame clones only, minus some. The table includes some 140,000 clones, roughly 73% detected once. The sequencing sample was made of PBMCs. The source is a woman aged 40 to 50 in good health and CMV-seronegative. Both conserved end residues are part of each CDR3. D genes are given only for firm matches. Clone size is not always given. Where it is, it says once, few, many or a class for expanded clones.

clone size	CDR3 length	D gene	V gene	J gene	CDR3 protein	CDR3 DNA
-	11	-	TRBV6-6	TRBJ1-1	CASSYQHEAFF	TGTGCCAGCAGTTATCAACATGAAGCTTTCTTT
few	14	-	TRBV6-5	TRBJ1-5	CASSYAGFNQPQHF	TGTGCCAGCAGTTATGCGGGGTTTAATCAGCCCCAGCATTTT
few	13	-	TRBV2	TRBJ1-1	CASSVGGGTEAFF	TGTGCCAGCAGTGTGGGGGGGGGTACTGAAGCTTTCTTT
-	15	TRBD1	TRBV7-6	TRBJ2-1	CASSLERDRSNEQFF	TGTGCCAGCAGCTTAGAACGGGACAGGAGCAATGAGCAGTTCTTC
-	16	TRBD1	TRBV19	TRBJ2-6	CASSGQGYSGANVLTF	TGTGCCAGTAGTGGACAGGGGTACTCTGGGGCCAACGTCCTGACTTTC
-	17	TRBD2	TRBV12-5	TRBJ2-5	CASGLGGSGGAGETQYF	TGTGCTAGTGGTTTGGGGGGCAGCGGGGGGGCAGGAGAGACCCAGTACTTC
few	14	TRBD1	TRBV6-6	TRBJ1-1	CASSLQGAATEAFF	TGTGCCAGCAGTTTACAGGGGGCGGCCACTGAAGCTTTCTTT
few	17	-	TRBV4-1	TRBJ1-6	CASSQDGALSYNSPLHF	TGCGCCAGCAGCCAAGATGGAGCCCTCTCCTATAATTCACCCCTCCACTTT
once	14	-	TRBV9	TRBJ2-2	CASREGGLAGELFF	TGTGCCAGCAGGGAGGGGGGGCTGGCCGGGGAGCTGTTTTTT
-	14	-	TRBV10-3	TRBJ2-1	CAISESGSNNEQFF	TGTGCCATCAGTGAGTCGGGCAGCAACAATGAGCAGTTCTTC
-	13	-	TRBV9	TRBJ2-3	CASSSPLADTQYF	TGTGCCAGCAGCTCGCCGCTAGCGGATACGCAGTATTTT
-	13	-	TRBV7-9	TRBJ1-2	CSSSFMSGDGYTF	TGTTCCAGCAGCTTCATGTCGGGGGATGGCTACACCTTC
-	14	-	TRBV7-2	TRBJ2-1	CASSLNGGGRERFF	TGTGCCAGCAGCTTAAACGGCGGGGGCAGGGAAAGGTTCTTC
few	14	TRBD1	TRBV27	TRBJ1-4	CASRPGQWDEKLFF	TGTGCCAGCAGGCCGGGACAGTGGGATGAAAAACTGTTTTTT
-	15	-	TRBV27	TRBJ1-2	CASRMGGPRNYGYTF	TGTGCCAGCAGGATGGGGGGACCCAGGAACTATGGCTACACCTTC
-	14	-	TRBV28	TRBJ1-2	CASSLQATNYGYTF	TGTGCCAGCAGCCTACAGGCTACTAACTATGGCTACACCTTC
once	15	TRBD1	TRBV7-3	TRBJ2-1	CASSTSGTAYNEQFF	TGTGCCAGCAGCACCTCCGGGACAGCCTACAATGAGCAGTTCTTC
few	15	TRBD1	TRBV5-6	TRBJ2-7	CASSQTGIGPIEQYF	TGTGCCAGCAGCCAGACAGGGATCGGGCCGATCGAGCAGTACTTC
-	18	TRBD2	TRBV9	TRBJ2-5	CASSLSTSGGANRETQYF	TGTGCCAGCAGTCTTTCGACTAGCGGGGGGGCCAACAGGGAGACCCAGTACTTC
-	13	-	TRBV6-5	TRBJ1-5	CASRDRGNQPQHF	TGTGCCAGCAGGGACAGAGGCAATCAGCCCCAGCATTTT
-	15	-	TRBV5-5	TRBJ1-2	CASSTPRDWGGGYTF	TGTGCCAGCAGCACGCCCAGGGACTGGGGTGGAGGCTACACCTTC
few	14	-	TRBV5-6	TRBJ1-2	CASSLAGVLNGYTF	TGTGCCAGCAGCTTGGCAGGGGTCCTAAACGGCTACACCTTC
-	13	-	TRBV2	TRBJ1-1	CASSTDMNTEAFF	TGTGCCAGCAGTACGGACATGAACACTGAAGCTTTCTTT
-	13	TRBD1	TRBV5-1	TRBJ2-5	CASATGDQETQYF	TGCGCCAGCGCGACAGGGGACCAAGAGACCCAGTACTTC
few	12	-	TRBV12-5	TRBJ1-5	CASGLAYQPQHF	TGTGCTAGTGGTTTGGCGTATCAGCCCCAGCATTTT